This T cell receptor beta chain was found in a study of CD8+CD57+ T cells in acquired aplastic anemia. The overall study: Sorted CD4+ and CD8+ cells gave an average of approximately 3 ug of DNA.

Genomic DNA acted as the template from which TCR beta VDJ combination and CDR3 sequence profiling were carried out. TCRdb passed the reads through MiXCR, listing each CDR3 protein once. The profile covers fewer than 200,000 distinct CDR3 sequences, with about 48% appearing a single time and 0.9% to 1.2% taken by the ten largest. This clonotype was recorded once. Its antigen is not known. Study-level points and caveats: Patients and controls shared 25 to 30 CD8+ CDR3 sequences, which appeared highly expressed in patients and within their immunodominant clones. The CD8+ Simpson's diversity of patients and controls was not significantly different.

The CDR3 has 15 residues. V was clipped by 4 bases and J by 4 bases, with 20 bases between them. The germline gives CDR1 SQVTM, CDR2 ANQGSEA. The sequencing sample was made of sorted CD4+, CD8+, or CD8+CD57+ T cells (not recorded which) from PBMCs. The clonotype comes from a human donor in good health. The genes are TRBV29-1 and TRBJ2-7; no firm D call. The CDR3: CSVVPPTRVAYEQYF. The CDR3 coding sequence is TGCAGCGTTGTTCCCCCAACCCGGGTGGCGTACGAGCAGTACTTC.